This T cell receptor (beta chain) was documented in a study of tissue T cells after allogeneic stem cell transplantation. In the case of this clone: The germline and genes are mouse ones.

Clones were read by immunoSEQ multiplex PCR, and TCRdb kept only the in-frame ones, dropping some. Of some 48,000 clones in the sample, less than 75% were seen once. The TCR sequence derives from a pool of C57BL/6 mice in good health. Sequenced sample: sorted cells pooled from one or two spleens.

The sequenced CDR3 bases are TGTGCCAGCACTCTAGGCCAGGTTAATTCCTATAATTCGCCCCTCTAC. Residues: CASTLGQVNSYNSPLY. In full, the CDR3 reads CASTLGQVNSYNSPLYF. The chain carries TRBV15 and TRBJ1-6; D gene uncertain. Read coverage stops 1 residue before the CDR3 terminus; the germline J gene supplies the remainder. TRBJ1-6 is recorded as an ORF, its role being uncertain. Looked up from germline, CDR1 is SGHND and CDR2 is FRSKSL. CDR3 size: 17 residues. Trimming stripped 7 bases from V and 0 bases from J, with 16 bases between.